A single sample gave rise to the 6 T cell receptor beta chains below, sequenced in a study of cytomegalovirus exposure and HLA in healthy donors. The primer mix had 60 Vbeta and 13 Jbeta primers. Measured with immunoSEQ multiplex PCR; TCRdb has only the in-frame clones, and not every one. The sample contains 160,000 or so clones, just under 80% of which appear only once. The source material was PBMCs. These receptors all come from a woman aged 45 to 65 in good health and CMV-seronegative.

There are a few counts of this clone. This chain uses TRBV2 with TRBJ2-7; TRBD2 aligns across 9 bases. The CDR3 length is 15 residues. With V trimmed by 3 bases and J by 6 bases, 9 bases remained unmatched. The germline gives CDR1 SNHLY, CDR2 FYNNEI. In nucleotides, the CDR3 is TGTGCCAGCAGTGACACGGGACTAGCAGGTCGCGAGCAGTACTTC. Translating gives CASSDTGLAGREQYF.

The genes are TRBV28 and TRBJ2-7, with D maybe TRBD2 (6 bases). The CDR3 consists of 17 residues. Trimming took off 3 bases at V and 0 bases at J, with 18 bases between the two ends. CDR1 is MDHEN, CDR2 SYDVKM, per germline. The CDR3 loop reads CASSFWGPSTSSYEQYF. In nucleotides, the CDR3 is TGTGCCAGCAGTTTTTGGGGTCCTTCGACTAGCTCCTACGAGCAGTACTTC. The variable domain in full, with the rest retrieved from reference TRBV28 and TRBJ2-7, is DVKVTQSSRYLVKRTGEKVFLECVQDMDHENMFWYRQDPGLGLRLIYFSYDVKMKEKGDIPEGYSVSREKKERFSLILESASTNQTSMYLCASSFWGPSTSSYEQYFGPGTRLTVT.

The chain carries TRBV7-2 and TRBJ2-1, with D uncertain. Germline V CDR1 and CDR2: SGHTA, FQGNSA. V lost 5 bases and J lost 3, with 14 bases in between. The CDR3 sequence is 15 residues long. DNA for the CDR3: TGTGCCAGCAGCCCTCAACGCTCGGTCTACAATGAGCAGTTCTTC. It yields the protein CASSPQRSVYNEQFF. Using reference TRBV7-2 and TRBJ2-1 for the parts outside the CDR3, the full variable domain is GAGVSQSPSNKVTEKGKDVELRCDPISGHTALYWYRQSLGQGLEFLIYFQGNSAPDKSGLPSDRFSAERTGGSVSTLTIQRTQQEDSAVYLCASSPQRSVYNEQFFGPGTRLTVL.

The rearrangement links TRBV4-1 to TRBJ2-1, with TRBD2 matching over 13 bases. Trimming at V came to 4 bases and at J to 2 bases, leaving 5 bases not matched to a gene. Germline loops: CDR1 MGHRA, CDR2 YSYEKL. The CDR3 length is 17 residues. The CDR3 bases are TGCGCCAGCAGCCCGACTAGCGGGAGGAAAACCTACAATGAGCAGTTCTTC. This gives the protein CASSPTSGRKTYNEQFF.

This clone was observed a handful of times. The CDR3 protein is CASSKGQGTDTQYF. CDR3 DNA sequence: TGTGCCAGTAGTAAAGGACAGGGGACAGATACGCAGTATTTT. The J gene is TRBJ2-3, the V gene TRBV19; 9 nucleotides agree with TRBD1. V was clipped by 4 bases and J by 3 bases; unmatched bases: 2. Germline V CDR1 and CDR2: LNHDA, SQIVND (reference sequence). The CDR3 is 14 amino acids.

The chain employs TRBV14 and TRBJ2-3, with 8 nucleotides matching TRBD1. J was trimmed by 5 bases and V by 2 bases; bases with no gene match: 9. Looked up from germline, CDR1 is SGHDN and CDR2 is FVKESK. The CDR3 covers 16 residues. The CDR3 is CASSQNPGQGLDTQYF. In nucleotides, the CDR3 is TGTGCCAGCAGCCAAAACCCAGGACAGGGCTTAGATACGCAGTATTTT.